One TCR beta chain is described in this entry. These data belong to a study of shared T cell receptors in the human thymus. Trimming pared 6 bases from V and 0 bases from J, leaving 11 bases between. The CDR3 loop spans 14 amino acids. CDR1 MRHNA and CDR2 SNTAGT come from the germline V gene. Sequencing was performed with immunoSEQ multiplex PCR; in TCRdb, only in-frame clones are kept and a portion is missing. The table has more than 300,000 clones, just under 95% seen once; the top ten hold around 0.019%. Material for sequencing was thymocytes. The clonotype originates from a human donor. This rearrangement joins TRBV6-4 to TRBJ1-2, with D hard to call. In nucleotides, the CDR3 is TGTGCCAGCAGCGACGGAGCTTCTAACTATGGCTACACCTTC. Translated, it gives CASSDGASNYGYTF.